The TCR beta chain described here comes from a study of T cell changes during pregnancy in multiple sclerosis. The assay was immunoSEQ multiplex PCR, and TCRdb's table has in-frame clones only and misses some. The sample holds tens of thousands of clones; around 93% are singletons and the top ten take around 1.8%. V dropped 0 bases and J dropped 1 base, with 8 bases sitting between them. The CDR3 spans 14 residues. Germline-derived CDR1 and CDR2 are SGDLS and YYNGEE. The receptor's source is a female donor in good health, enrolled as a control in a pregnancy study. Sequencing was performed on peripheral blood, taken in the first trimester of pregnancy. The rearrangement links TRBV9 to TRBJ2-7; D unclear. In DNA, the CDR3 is TGTGCCAGCAGCGTAGGAGGCGATTCCTACGAGCAGTACTTC. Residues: CASSVGGDSYEQYF.